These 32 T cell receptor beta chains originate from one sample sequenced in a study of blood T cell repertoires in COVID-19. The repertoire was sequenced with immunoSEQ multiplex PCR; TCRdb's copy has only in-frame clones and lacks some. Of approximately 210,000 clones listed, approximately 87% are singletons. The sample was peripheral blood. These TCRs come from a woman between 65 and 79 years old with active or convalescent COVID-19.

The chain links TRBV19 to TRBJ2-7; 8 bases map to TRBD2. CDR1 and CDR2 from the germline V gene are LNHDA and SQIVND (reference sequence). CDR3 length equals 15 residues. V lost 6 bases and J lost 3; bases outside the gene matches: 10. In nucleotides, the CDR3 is TGTGCCAGTAGGGCCGGGACTAGTCCCATCTACGAGCAGTACTTC. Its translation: CASRAGTSPIYEQYF.

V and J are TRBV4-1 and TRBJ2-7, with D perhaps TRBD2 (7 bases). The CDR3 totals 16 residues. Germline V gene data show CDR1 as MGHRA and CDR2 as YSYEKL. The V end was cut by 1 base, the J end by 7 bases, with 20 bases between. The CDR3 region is CASSQAGAWGGLEQYF. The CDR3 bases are TGCGCCAGCAGCCAAGCGGGAGCGTGGGGGGGCTTGGAGCAGTACTTC.

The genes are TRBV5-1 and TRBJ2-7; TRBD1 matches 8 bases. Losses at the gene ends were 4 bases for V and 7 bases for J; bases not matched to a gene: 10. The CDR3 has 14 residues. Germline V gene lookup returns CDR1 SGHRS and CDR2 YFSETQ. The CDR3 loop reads CASSGQGASREQYF. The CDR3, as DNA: TGCGCCAGCAGCGGCCAGGGGGCTTCGAGGGAGCAGTACTTC.

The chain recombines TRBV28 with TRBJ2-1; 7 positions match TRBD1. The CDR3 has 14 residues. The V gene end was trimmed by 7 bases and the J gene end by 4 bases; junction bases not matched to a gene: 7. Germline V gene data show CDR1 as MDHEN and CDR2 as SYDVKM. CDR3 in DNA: TGTGCCAGCACTCGGGGACAGAGATACAATGAGCAGTTCTTC. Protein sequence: CASTRGQRYNEQFF.

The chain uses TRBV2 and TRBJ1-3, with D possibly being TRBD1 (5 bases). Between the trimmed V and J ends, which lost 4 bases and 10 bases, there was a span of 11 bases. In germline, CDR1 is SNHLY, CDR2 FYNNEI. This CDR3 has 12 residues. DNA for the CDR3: TGTGCCAGCAGTGGCTCAGGGTTTACCATATATTTT. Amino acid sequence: CASSGSGFTIYF.

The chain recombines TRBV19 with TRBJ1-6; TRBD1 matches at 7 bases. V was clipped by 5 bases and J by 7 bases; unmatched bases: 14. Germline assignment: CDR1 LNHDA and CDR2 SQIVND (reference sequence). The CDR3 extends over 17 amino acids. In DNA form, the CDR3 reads TGTGCCAGTAGTCTACCATCCTCGACAGGGATGAATTCACCCCTCCACTTT. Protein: CASSLPSSTGMNSPLHF.

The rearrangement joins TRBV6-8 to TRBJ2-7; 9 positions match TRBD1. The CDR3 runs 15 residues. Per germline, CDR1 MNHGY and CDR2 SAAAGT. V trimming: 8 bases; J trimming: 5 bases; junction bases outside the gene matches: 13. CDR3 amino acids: CASRPPRTGDNEQYF. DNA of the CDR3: TGTGCCAGCCGCCCGCCCCGGACAGGGGACAACGAGCAGTACTTC.

The CDR3: CASSQYTGAETQYF. CDR3 DNA sequence: TGTGCCAGCAGCCAATACACGGGAGCAGAGACCCAGTACTTC. The chain links TRBV4-2 to TRBJ2-5; tentative D call: TRBD2 (6 bases). Germline values: CDR1 LGHNA, CDR2 YNFKEQ. The CDR3 runs to 14 residues. The V gene lost 2 bases and the J gene lost 4 bases, with 11 bases spanning the gap.

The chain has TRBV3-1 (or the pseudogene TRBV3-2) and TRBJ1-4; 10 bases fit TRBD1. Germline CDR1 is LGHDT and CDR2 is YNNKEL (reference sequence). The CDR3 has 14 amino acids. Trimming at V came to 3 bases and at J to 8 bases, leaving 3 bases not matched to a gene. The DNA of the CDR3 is TGTGCCAGCAGCCATAGGGACAGGGGCGAAAAACTGTTTTTT. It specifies CASSHRDRGEKLFF.

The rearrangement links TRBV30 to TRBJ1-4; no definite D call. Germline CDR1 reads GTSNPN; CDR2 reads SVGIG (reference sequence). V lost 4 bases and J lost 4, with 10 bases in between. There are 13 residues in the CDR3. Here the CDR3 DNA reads TGTGCCTGGAATCAGGATCTTAATGAAAAACTGTTTTTT. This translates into CAWNQDLNEKLFF. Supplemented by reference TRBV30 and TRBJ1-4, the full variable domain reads SQTIHQWPATLVQPVGSPLSLECTVEGTSNPNLYWYRQAAGRGLQLLFYSVGIGQISSEVPQNLSASRPQDRQFILSSKKLLLSDSGFYLCAWNQDLNEKLFFGSGTQLSVL.

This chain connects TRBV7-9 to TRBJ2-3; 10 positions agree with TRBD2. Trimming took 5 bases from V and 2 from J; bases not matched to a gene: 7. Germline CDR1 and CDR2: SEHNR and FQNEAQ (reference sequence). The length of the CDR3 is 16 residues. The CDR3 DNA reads TGTGCCAGCAGCCCGTGGACTAGCGGAAACACAGATACGCAGTATTTT. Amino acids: CASSPWTSGNTDTQYF.

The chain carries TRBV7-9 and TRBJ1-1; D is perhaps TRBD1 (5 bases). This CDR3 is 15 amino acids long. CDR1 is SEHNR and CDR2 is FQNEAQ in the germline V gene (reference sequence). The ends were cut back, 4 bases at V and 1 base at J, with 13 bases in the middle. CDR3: CASSSGVGTNTEAFF. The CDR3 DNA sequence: TGTGCCAGCAGCTCGGGGGTAGGAACGAACACTGAAGCTTTCTTT.

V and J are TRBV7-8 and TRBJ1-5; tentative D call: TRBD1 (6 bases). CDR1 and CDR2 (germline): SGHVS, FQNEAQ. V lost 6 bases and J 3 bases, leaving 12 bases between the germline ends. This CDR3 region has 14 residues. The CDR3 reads CASSQDSPNQPQHF. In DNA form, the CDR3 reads TGTGCCAGCAGTCAGGACAGTCCCAATCAGCCCCAGCATTTT.

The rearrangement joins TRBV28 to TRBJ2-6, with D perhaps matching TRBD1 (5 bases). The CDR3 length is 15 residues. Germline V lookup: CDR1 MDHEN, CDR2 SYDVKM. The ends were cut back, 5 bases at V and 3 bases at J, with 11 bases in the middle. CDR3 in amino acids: CASSDAGLGANVLTF. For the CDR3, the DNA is TGTGCCAGCAGTGACGCAGGGCTTGGGGCCAACGTCCTGACTTTC.

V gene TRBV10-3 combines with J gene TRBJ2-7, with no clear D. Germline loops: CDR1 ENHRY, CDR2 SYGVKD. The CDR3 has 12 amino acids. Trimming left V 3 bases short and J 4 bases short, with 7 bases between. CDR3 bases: TGTGCCATCAGTGAAACGGGTTACGAGCAGTACTTC. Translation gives CAISETGYEQYF.

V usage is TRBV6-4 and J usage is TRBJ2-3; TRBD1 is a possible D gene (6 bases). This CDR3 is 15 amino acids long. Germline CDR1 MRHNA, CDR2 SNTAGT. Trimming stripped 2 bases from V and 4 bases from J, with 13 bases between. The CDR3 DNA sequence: TGTGCCAGCAGTGACCAGGGGTTGGGCCCAGATACGCAGTATTTT. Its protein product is CASSDQGLGPDTQYF.

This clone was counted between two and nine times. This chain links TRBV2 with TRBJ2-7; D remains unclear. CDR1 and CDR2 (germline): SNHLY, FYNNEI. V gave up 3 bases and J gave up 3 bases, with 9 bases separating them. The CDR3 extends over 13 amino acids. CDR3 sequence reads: CASSERQYYEQYF. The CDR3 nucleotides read TGTGCCAGCAGTGAGCGACAATACTACGAGCAGTACTTC.

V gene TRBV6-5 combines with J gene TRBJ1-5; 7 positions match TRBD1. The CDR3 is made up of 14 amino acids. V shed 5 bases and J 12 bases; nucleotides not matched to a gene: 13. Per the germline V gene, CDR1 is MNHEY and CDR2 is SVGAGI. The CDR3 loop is CASSNRGDRSLQHF. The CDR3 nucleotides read TGTGCCAGCAGTAACAGGGGTGACCGCTCGCTCCAGCATTTT.

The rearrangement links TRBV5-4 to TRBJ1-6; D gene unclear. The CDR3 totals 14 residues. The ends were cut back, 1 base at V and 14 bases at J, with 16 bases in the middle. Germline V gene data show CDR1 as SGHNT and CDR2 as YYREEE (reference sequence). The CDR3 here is CASSLKGALPTLHF. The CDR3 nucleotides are TGTGCCAGCAGCTTGAAGGGAGCGCTCCCGACCCTCCACTTT.

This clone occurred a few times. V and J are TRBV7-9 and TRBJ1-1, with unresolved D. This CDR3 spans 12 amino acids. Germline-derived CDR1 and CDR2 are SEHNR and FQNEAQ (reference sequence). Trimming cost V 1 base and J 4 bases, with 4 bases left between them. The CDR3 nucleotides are TGTGCCAGCAGCTTAGTTATCACTGAAGCTTTCTTT. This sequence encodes CASSLVITEAFF.

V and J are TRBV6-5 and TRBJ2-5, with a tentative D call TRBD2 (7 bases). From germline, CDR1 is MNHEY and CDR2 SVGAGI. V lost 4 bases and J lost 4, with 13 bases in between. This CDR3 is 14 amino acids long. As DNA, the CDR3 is TGTGCCAGCAGTTGGGGGGGCGGGGCAGAGACCCAGTACTTC. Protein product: CASSWGGGAETQYF.

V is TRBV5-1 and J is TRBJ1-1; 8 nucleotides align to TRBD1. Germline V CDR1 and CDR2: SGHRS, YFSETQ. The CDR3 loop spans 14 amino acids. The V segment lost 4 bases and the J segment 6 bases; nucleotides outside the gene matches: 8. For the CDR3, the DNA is TGCGCCAGCAGCCGCGAGGACAGGGCCCCTGAAGCTTTCTTT. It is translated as CASSREDRAPEAFF.

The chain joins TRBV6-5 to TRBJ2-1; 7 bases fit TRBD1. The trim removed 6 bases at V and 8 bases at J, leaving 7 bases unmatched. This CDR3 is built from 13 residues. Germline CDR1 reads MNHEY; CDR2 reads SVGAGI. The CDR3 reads CASSDRVRDEQFF. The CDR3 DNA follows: TGTGCCAGCAGCGACAGGGTTCGGGATGAGCAGTTCTTC.

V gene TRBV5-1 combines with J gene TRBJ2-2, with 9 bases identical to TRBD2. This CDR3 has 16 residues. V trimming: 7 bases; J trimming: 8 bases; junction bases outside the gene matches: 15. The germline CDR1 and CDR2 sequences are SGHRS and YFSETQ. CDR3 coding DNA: TGCGCCAGCGGGACCGGGACTAGCCTGATATCTGGGGAGCTGTTTTTT. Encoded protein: CASGTGTSLISGELFF.

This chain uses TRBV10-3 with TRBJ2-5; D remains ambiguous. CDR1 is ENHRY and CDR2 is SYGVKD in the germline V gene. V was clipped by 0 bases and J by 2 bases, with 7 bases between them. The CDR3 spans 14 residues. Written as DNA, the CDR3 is TGTGCCATCAGTGAGTCGGGCCAGCAAGAGACCCAGTACTTC. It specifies CAISESGQQETQYF.

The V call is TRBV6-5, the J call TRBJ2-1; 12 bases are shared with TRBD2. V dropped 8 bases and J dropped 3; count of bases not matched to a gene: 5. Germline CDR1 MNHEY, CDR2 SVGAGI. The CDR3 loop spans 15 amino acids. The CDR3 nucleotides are TGTGCCAGCTCGACTAGCGGGAGTCTCTACAATGAGCAGTTCTTC. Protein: CASSTSGSLYNEQFF.

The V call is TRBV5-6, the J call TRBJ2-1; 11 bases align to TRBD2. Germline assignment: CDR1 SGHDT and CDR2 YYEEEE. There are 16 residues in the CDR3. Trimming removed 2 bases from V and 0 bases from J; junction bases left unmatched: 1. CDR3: CASSLTSGSSYNEQFF. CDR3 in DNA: TGTGCCAGCAGCTTAACTAGCGGGAGCTCCTACAATGAGCAGTTCTTC.

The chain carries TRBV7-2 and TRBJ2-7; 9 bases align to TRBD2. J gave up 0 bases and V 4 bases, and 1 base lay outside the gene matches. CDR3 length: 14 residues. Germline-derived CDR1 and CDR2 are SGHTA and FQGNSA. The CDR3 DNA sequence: TGTGCCAGCAGCTCTAGCGGGAACTCCTACGAGCAGTACTTC. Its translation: CASSSSGNSYEQYF.

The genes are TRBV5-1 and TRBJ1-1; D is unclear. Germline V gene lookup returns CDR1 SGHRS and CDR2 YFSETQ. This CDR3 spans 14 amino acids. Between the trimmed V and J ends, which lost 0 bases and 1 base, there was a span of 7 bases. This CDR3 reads CASSLVPGNTEAFF. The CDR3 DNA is TGCGCCAGCAGCTTGGTGCCGGGGAACACTGAAGCTTTCTTT.

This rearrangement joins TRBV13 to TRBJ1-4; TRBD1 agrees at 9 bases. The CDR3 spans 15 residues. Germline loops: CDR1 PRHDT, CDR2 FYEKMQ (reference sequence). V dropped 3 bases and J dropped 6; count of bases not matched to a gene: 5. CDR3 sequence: CASSFLTGGYEKLFF. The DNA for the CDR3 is TGTGCCAGCAGCTTCCTGACAGGGGGTTATGAAAAACTGTTTTTT. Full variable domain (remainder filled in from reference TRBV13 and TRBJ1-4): AAGVIQSPRHLIKEKRETATLKCYPIPRHDTVYWYQQGPGQDPQFLISFYEKMQSDKGSIPDRFSAQQFSDYHSELNMSSLELGDSALYFCASSFLTGGYEKLFFGSGTQLSVL.

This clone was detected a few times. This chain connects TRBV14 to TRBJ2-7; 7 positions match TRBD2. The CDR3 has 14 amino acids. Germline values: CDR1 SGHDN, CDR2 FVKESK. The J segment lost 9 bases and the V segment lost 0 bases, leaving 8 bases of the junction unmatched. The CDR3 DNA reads TGTGCCAGCAGCCAAGAAAGACTAGCTACGAGGCAGTACTTC. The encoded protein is CASSQERLATRQYF.

CDR3 DNA sequence: TGCGGATCAAGCGGGTCCTACGAGCAGTACTTC. This encodes CGSSGSYEQYF. The gene calls are TRBV20-1 and TRBJ2-7; D perhaps matches TRBD2 (6 bases). CDR3 length: 11 residues. Per the germline V gene, CDR1 is DFQATT and CDR2 is SNEGSKA (reference sequence).